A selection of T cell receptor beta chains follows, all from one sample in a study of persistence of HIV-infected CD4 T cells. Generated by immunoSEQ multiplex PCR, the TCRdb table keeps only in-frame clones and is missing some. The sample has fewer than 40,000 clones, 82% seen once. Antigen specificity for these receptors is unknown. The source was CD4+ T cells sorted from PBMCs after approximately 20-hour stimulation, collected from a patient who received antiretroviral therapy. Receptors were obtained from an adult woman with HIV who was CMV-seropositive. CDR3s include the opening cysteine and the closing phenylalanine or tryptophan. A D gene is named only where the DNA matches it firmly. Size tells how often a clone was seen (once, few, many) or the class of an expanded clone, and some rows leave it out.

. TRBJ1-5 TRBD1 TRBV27 TGTGCCAGCAGCGACAGGGGGGGACAGCCCCAGCATTTT CASSDRGGQPQHF
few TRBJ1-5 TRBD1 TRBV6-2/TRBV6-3 TGTGCCAGCAGTCGACAGGGCGGGACTCAGCCCCAGCATTTT CASSRQGGTQPQHF
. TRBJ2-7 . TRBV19 TGTGCCAGTAGTAAGTCAGGGGCGGTCGAGCAGTACTTC CASSKSGAVEQYF
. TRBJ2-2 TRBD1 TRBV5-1 TGCGCCAGCAGGCCGGGGACAGCTAACACCGGGGAGCTGTTTTTT CASRPGTANTGELFF
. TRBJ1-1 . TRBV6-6 TGTGCCTCCGGGGAGTACACTGAAGCTTTCTTT CASGEYTEAFF
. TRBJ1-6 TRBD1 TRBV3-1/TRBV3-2 TGTGCCAGCAGCCAAGATGGGACAGGGAGCTCACCCCTCCACTTT CASSQDGTGSSPLHF
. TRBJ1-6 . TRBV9 TGTGCCAGCAGCGTCGCGGGGGGCGAGTGGTCCTATAATTCACCCCTCCACTTT CASSVAGGEWSYNSPLHF
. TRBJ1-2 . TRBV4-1 TGCGCCAGCAGCCAAGAGGAGCGGGGCTATGGCTACACCTTC CASSQEERGYGYTF
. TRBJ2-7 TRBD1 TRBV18 TGTGCCAGCTCACCTCGGACAGGTACAACAACCTACGAGCAGTACTTC CASSPRTGTTTYEQYF
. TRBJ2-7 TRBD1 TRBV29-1 TGCAGCGTGCCGGGACAGGGCTTTATGACAAACTCCTACGAGCAGTACTTC CSVPGQGFMTNSYEQYF
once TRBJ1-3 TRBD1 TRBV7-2 TGTGCCAGCAGCCCACAGGGGGGTGGAGGGGTAGGAAACACCATATATTTT CASSPQGGGGVGNTIYF
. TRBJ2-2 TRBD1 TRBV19 TGTGCCAGTAGTATTTTAGGTCAGGGGGCTACCGGGGAGCTGTTTTTT CASSILGQGATGELFF
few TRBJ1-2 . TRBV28 TGTGCCAGCAGTTTTCTTCACGGGGGGCTAGAATATGGCTACACCTTC CASSFLHGGLEYGYTF
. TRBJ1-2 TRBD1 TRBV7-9 TGTGCCAGCAGCTCGGGGACAGTATTACACTATGGCTACACCTTC CASSSGTVLHYGYTF
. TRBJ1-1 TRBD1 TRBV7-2 TGTGCCAGCAGTTTTACAGGGGGTTTAGCTGAAGCTTTCTTT CASSFTGGLAEAFF
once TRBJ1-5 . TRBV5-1 TGCGCCAGCAGCTTGGATGGTGGGACTTTCGGGCCCCAGCATTTT CASSLDGGTFGPQHF
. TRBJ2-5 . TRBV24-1 TGTGCCACCAGTGCCGCAGGTGGGGGAGAGACCCAGTACTTC CATSAAGGGETQYF
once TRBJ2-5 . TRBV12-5 TGTGCTAGTGGTTCCTCAGTGGGGGGGGCCGAAGAGACCCAGTACTTC CASGSSVGGAEETQYF
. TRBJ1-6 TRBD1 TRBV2 TGTGCCAGCAGCCCAGGGACAGGACTTGGATCACCCCTCCACTTT CASSPGTGLGSPLHF
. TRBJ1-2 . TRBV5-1 TGCGCCAGCAGCTTGGCACGAGCCATGGAAGGCTACACCTTC CASSLARAMEGYTF